This is a list of T cell receptor beta chains from one sample in a study of blood T cell repertoires in COVID-19. Profiling relied on immunoSEQ multiplex PCR, and the TCRdb table lists in-frame clones only, not all of them. The sample holds about 130,000 clones, about 80% seen once. Sequenced material: PBMCs or T cells enriched from blood (not recorded which). These receptors were obtained from a middle-aged man who had recovered from COVID-19. CDR3s include the opening cysteine and the closing phenylalanine or tryptophan. A D gene is named only where the DNA matches it firmly.

d_call j_call v_call cdr3_aa
. TRBJ2-5 TRBV7-7 CASSLAWGSRETQYF
TRBD2 TRBJ2-5 TRBV6-2/TRBV6-3 CASSFWGGETQYF
TRBD1 TRBJ1-2 TRBV6-5 CASSYGDRYGYTF
. TRBJ2-2 TRBV28 CASLRRTGELFF
. TRBJ2-7 TRBV21-1 CASSKVIAESYEQYF
TRBD2 TRBJ2-5 TRBV7-2 CASSLTSGGTVKTQYF
. TRBJ2-1 TRBV10-1 CASSLGLGNNNEQFF
TRBD1 TRBJ2-1 TRBV4-3 CASSQDPGQIVDEQFF
TRBD1 TRBJ1-5 TRBV6-6 CASRGGQGGNQPQHF
TRBD1 TRBJ1-4 TRBV19 CASSIAKGQGLATNEKLFF
TRBD1 TRBJ1-6 TRBV5-5 CASSLGSGQGAYNSPLHF
. TRBJ1-6 TRBV7-2 CASSLGRQGLHF
TRBD1 TRBJ2-3 TRBV5-4 CASSLPTTGGEDTQYF
TRBD1 TRBJ2-2 TRBV10-1 CASSWGTGANTGELFF
. TRBJ1-3 TRBV30 CAFADTGNTIYF
. TRBJ1-3 TRBV29-1 CSVAARSGNTIYF
TRBD2 TRBJ2-5 TRBV5-4 CASSSTGGEETQYF
. TRBJ1-6 TRBV27 CASSFRNSPLHF
. TRBJ2-7 TRBV6-2/TRBV6-3 CASSYPPGSATYEQYF
. TRBJ2-1 TRBV19 CASSSTRANEQFF
TRBD1 TRBJ1-4 TRBV6-5 CASSYRDRDGKLFF
. TRBJ2-7 TRBV19 CATSSERAYEQYF
TRBD2 TRBJ2-3 TRBV7-9 CASSLATSGAATQYF
TRBD1 TRBJ1-2 TRBV30 CAWSRDRGFSGGYTF
. TRBJ2-7 TRBV19 CASSIHRQGYEQYF
. TRBJ1-2 TRBV3-1/TRBV3-2 CASRYRTNYGYTF
TRBD2 TRBJ2-1 TRBV18 CASSPRSGGTLEQFF
. TRBJ1-5 TRBV19 CASSIARGGNQPQHF
. TRBJ1-4 TRBV6-6 CMSMGWGVGEKLFF